This TCR beta chain comes out of a study of cytomegalovirus exposure and HLA in healthy donors. Researchers ran the PCR with 60 Vbeta and 13 Jbeta primers. Sequencing used immunoSEQ multiplex PCR; TCRdb keeps in-frame clones, though not all of them. The profile shows 63,000 or so clones, under 85% of them singletons. There are 17 residues in the CDR3. V was shortened by 4 bases and J by 2 bases, with 18 bases between the two germline ends. Looked up from germline, CDR1 is LNHDA and CDR2 is SQIVND (reference sequence). The gene calls are TRBV19 and TRBJ1-5, with D tentatively TRBD1 (6 bases). The source is a man aged 50 to 60 in good health and CMV-seronegative. Sequencing used PBMCs. The CDR3 is CASSTFRGTEGNQPQHF. As DNA, the CDR3 is TGTGCCAGTAGTACCTTCAGGGGCACCGAAGGCAATCAGCCCCAGCATTTT.